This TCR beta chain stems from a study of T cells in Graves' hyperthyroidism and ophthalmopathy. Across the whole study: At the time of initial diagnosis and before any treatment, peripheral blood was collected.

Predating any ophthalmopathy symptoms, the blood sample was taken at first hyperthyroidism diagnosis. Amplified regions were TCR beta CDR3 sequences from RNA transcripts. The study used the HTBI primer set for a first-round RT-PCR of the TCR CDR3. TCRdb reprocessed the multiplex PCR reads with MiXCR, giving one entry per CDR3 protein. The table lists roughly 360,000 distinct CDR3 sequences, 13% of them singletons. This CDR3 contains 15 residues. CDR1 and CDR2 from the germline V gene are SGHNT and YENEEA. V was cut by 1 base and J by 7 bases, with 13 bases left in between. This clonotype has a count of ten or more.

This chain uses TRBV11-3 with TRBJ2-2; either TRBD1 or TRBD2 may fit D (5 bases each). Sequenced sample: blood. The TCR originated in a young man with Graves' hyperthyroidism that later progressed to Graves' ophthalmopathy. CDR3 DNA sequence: TGTGCCAGCAGCTTAGGCAGGGAAGGAGGCGGGGAGCTGTTTTTT. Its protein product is CASSLGREGGGELFF.